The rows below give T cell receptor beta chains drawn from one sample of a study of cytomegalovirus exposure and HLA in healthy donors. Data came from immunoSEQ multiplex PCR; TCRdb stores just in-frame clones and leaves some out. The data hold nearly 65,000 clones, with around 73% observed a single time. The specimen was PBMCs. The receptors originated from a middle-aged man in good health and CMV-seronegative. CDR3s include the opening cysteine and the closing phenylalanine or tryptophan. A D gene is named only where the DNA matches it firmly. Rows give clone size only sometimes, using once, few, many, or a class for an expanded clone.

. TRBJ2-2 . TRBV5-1 TGCGCCAGCAGCCCCGGACTGGCGGGTGCCGGGGAGCTGTTTTTT CASSPGLAGAGELFF
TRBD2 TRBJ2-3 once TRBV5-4 TGTGCCAGCAGCTTGCGGGGGGGTCCCACAGATACGCAGTATTTT CASSLRGGPTDTQYF
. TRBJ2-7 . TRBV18 TGTGCCAGCTCACCAGGCAGGGGATCCTACGAGCAGTACTTC CASSPGRGSYEQYF
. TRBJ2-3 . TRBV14 TGTGCCAGCAGCCAAGCGAGGGGCACAGATACGCAGTATTTT CASSQARGTDTQYF
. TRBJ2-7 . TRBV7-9 TGTGCCAGCAGTCCCACGGTCGAAGGGGCCCTCTACGAGCAGTACTTC CASSPTVEGALYEQYF
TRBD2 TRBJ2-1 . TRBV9 TGTGCCAGCAGCGTAGGAGTCGGGGGGGACTACAATGAGCAGTTCTTC CASSVGVGGDYNEQFF
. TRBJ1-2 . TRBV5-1 TGCGCCAGCAGCTTGGATCGGTTTTACAGGGCGTCGAGTCGAGGCTACACCTTC CASSLDRFYRASSRGYTF
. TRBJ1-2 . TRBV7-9 TGTGCCAGCCGTCCAGGTAGGATTGATGGCTACACCTTC CASRPGRIDGYTF
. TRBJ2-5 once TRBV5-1 TGCGCCAGCAGCCCGACAGTAGAACGCCAAGAGACCCAGTACTTC CASSPTVERQETQYF
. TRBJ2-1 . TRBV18 TGTGCCAGCTCACCCCGTCAAGTACAGGGTAATAATGAGCAGTTCTTC CASSPRQVQGNNEQFF
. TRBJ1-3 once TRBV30 TGTGCCTGGAGTACAGGGCGGGCACTGACTGGAAACACCATATATTTT CAWSTGRALTGNTIYF